The 6 T cell receptor delta chains given below trace back to one sample, sequenced in a study of gamma-delta chains in newborns, infants, children. TCRdb called clones from the reads again using CATT. This sample has roughly 1,500 delta-chain clones; around two fifths occur once, and the top ten carry around a sixth. Sequenced sample: blood. These receptors all stem from a child who had a fever.

About this clone itself: This may come from a read error, since a much larger clone is one base off. J is TRDJ1 and V is TRDV2; TRDD3 matches at 7 bases. This CDR3 has 15 residues. CDR1 and CDR2 from the germline V gene are GEAIGNYY and EKD. V shed 4 bases, J shed 3 bases, and the junction held 10 bases outside the gene matches. The CDR3 spells CACEPLGGMADKLIF. Written as DNA, the CDR3 is TGTGCCTGTGAGCCGCTGGGGGGAATGGCCGATAAACTCATCTTT.

This clone qualifies as medium-sized. V is TRDV2 and J is TRDJ1; 9 bases map to TRDD3. The CDR3 covers 18 residues. Trimming removed 2 bases from V and 2 bases from J; junction bases left unmatched: 14. Germline V lookup: CDR1 GEAIGNYY, CDR2 EKD. The CDR3, as DNA: TGTGCCTGTGACAACGTGGGGGGACGGCTGGGGGATACCGATAAACTCATCTTT. Encoded protein: CACDNVGGRLGDTDKLIF.

The table lists this clone with a few counts. This rearrangement joins TRDV2 to TRDJ1; D possibly corresponds to TRDD3 (6 bases). With 3 bases removed from V and 4 bases from J, the gap between germline ends came to 26 bases. The germline V gene has CDR1 GEAIGNYY and CDR2 EKD. The CDR3 is 18 amino acids. The CDR3 sequence is CACDPASTGGLKGDKLIF. In DNA, the CDR3 is TGTGCCTGTGACCCCGCTAGTACCGGGGGACTAAAGGGCGATAAACTCATCTTT.

As regards this clone: This may be a read error, as it is one base from a much larger clone. The rearrangement links TRDV2 to TRDJ3; 8 bases map to TRDD3. The CDR3 totals 19 residues. CDR1 and CDR2 (germline): GEAIGNYY, EKD. The CDR3 bases are TGTGCCTGTGACAGTACTGGGGGCCCCAGCTCCTGGGACGCCCGACAGATGTTTTTC. Its protein is CACDSTGGPSSWDARQMFF.

The genes are TRDV2 and TRDJ3; the match to TRDD3 covers 12 bases. Losses at the gene ends were 0 bases for V and 0 bases for J; bases not matched to a gene: 14. CDR1 and CDR2 (germline): GEAIGNYY, EKD. The length of the CDR3 is 23 residues. The CDR3 DNA sequence: TGTGCCTGTGACACCGCAAGTACTGGGGGATACAGGGGAAGCTCCTGGGACACCCGACAGATGTTTTTC. This codes for CACDTASTGGYRGSSWDTRQMFF.

Of note for this clone: A read error is possible here, since a much larger clone lies one base away. DNA for the CDR3: TGTGCCTGTGACACTTTATCTGGGGGATACGCGCCATTCACCGATAAACTCATCTTT. It is translated as CACDTLSGGYAPFTDKLIF. This chain connects TRDV2 to TRDJ1; 12 bases agree with TRDD3. Germline assignment: CDR1 GEAIGNYY and CDR2 EKD. The CDR3 runs to 19 residues. J was trimmed by 1 base and V by 1 base; bases with no gene match: 12.